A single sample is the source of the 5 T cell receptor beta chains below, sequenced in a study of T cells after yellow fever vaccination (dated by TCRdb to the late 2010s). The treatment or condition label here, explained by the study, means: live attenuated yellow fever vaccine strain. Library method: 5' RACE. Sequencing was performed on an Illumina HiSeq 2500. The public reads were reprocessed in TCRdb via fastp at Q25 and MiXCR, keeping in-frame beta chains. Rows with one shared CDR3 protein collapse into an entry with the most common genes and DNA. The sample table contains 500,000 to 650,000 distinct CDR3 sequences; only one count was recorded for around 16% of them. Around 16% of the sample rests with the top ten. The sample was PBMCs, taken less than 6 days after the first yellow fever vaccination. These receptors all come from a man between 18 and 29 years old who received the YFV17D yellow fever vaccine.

The CDR3 DNA follows: TGTGCCAGCAGCTTGGTAGCAGTAGGGTCCTACAATGAGCAGTTCTTC. Translation: CASSLVAVGSYNEQFF. The gene calls are TRBV5-4 and TRBJ2-1, with D unresolved. Germline V CDR1 and CDR2: SGHNT, YYREEE (reference sequence). This CDR3 region has 16 residues. The V and J ends lost 0 bases and 1 base respectively, with 11 bases between them. Full variable domain (outside the CDR3, taken from reference TRBV5-4 and TRBJ2-1): ETGVTQSPTHLIKTRGQQVTLRCSSQSGHNTVSWYQQALGQGPQFIFQYYREEENGRGNFPPRFSGLQFPNYSSELNVNALELDDSALYLCASSLVAVGSYNEQFFGPGTRLTVL.

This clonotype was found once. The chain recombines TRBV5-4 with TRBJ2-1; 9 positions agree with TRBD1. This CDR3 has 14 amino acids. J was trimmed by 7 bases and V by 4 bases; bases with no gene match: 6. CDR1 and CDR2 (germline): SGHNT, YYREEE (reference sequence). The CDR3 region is CASSRATGGNEQFF. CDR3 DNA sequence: TGTGCCAGCAGCCGCGCGACAGGGGGGAATGAGCAGTTCTTC. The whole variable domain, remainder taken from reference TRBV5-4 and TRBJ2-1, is ETGVTQSPTHLIKTRGQQVTLRCSSQSGHNTVSWYQQALGQGPQFIFQYYREEENGRGNFPPRFSGLQFPNYSSELNVNALELDDSALYLCASSRATGGNEQFFGPGTRLTVL.

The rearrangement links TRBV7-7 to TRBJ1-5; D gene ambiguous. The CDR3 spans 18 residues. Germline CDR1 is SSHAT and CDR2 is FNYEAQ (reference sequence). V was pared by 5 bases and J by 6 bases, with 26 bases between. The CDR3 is CASSTPTVPEALFQPQHF. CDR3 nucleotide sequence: TGTGCCAGCAGCACACCGACGGTTCCCGAAGCCCTCTTTCAGCCCCAGCATTTT.

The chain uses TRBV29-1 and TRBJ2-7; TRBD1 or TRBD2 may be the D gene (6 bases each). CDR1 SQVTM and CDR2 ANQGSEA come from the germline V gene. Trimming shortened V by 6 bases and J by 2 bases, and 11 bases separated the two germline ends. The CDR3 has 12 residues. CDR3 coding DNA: TGCAGCGTCGGCGGGGACACCTACGAGCAGTACTTC. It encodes CSVGGDTYEQYF.

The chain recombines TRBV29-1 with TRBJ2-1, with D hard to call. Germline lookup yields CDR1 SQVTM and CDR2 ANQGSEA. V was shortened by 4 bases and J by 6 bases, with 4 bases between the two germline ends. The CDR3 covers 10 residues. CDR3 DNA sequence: TGCAGCGTTGCAGTCAATGAGCAGTTCTTC. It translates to CSVAVNEQFF.